A selection of T cell receptor beta chains follows, all from one sample in a study of human T cells and chemical hapten exposure. TCRdb reprocessed the RACE reads with MiXCR, giving one entry per CDR3 protein. The profile covers around 380,000 distinct CDR3 sequences, with roughly 4.8% appearing a single time and around 2.3% taken by the ten largest. The sample in question was whole blood, obtained in connection with sensitization to the hapten diphenylcyclopropenone (DPC). These receptors originate from a woman between 50 and 59 years old with alopecia areata. Some clones in this sample may be carry-over from other donors' samples. The CDR3 runs from the conserved cysteine through the conserved F or W. Each record gives: D gene, J gene, V gene, clone size, CDR3 protein, CDR3 DNA. The D gene is left open where the match is weak. Clone size is shown for a subset of rows, as once, few, many or a class of expanded clone.

D: -
J: TRBJ2-6
V: TRBV7-9
size: few
CDR3: CASSLFGDPRPGANVLTF
DNA: TGTGCCAGCAGCTTATTTGGGGACCCCCGGCCTGGGGCCAACGTCCTGACTTTC

D: -
J: TRBJ1-1
V: TRBV5-1
size: many
CDR3: CASSLDAGLEAFF
DNA: TGCGCCAGCAGCTTGGATGCGGGGCTAGAAGCTTTCTTT

D: -
J: TRBJ2-7
V: TRBV12-3/TRBV12-4
size: few
CDR3: CASSLAGIVIEQYF
DNA: TGTGCCAGCAGTTTGGCGGGAATTGTGATCGAGCAGTACTTC

D: -
J: TRBJ2-7
V: TRBV7-9
size: few
CDR3: CASSSQVRRPYEQYF
DNA: TGTGCCAGCAGCTCACAGGTGCGGCGGCCCTACGAGCAGTACTTC

D: -
J: TRBJ1-1
V: TRBV27
size: -
CDR3: CASTPSGVTTEAFF
DNA: TGTGCCAGCACACCTTCAGGGGTTACGACTGAAGCTTTCTTT

D: -
J: TRBJ2-3
V: TRBV3-1
size: few
CDR3: CASSQDWGSGTQYF
DNA: TGTGCCAGCAGCCAAGACTGGGGTAGTGGTACGCAGTATTTT

D: TRBD1
J: TRBJ2-5
V: TRBV7-3
size: many
CDR3: CASSSSGGPQETQYF
DNA: TGTGCCAGCAGCTCATCAGGGGGCCCACAAGAGACCCAGTACTTC

D: -
J: TRBJ2-3
V: TRBV21-1
size: -
CDR3: CASSKGGTPADTQYF
DNA: TGTGCCAGCAGTAAAGGGGGGACCCCCGCAGATACGCAGTATTTT

D: -
J: TRBJ2-4
V: TRBV18
size: many
CDR3: CASSPRRGRTLDLAKNIQYF
DNA: TGTGCCAGCTCACCACGGAGGGGAAGGACTCTCGACCTGGCCAAAAACATTCAGTACTTC

D: -
J: TRBJ2-3
V: TRBV5-6
size: many
CDR3: CASSEPGLSTDTQYF
DNA: TGTGCCAGCAGCGAGCCCGGGCTATCCACAGATACGCAGTATTTT

D: -
J: TRBJ1-1
V: TRBV12-3/TRBV12-4
size: few
CDR3: CASSLFPWQGRGGDTEAFF
DNA: TGTGCCAGCAGTCTATTTCCATGGCAGGGTAGAGGGGGGGACACTGAAGCTTTCTTT

D: TRBD2
J: TRBJ2-2
V: TRBV10-3
size: many
CDR3: CAIRGRAGGRTGELFF
DNA: TGTGCCATCAGGGGACGAGCGGGAGGTCGGACCGGGGAGCTGTTTTTT

D: -
J: TRBJ2-1
V: TRBV6-2/TRBV6-3
size: many
CDR3: CASSYRGFSYNEQFF
DNA: TGTGCCAGCAGTTACAGAGGATTCTCCTACAATGAGCAGTTCTTC

D: -
J: TRBJ2-2
V: TRBV28
size: many
CDR3: CASSSLSGDFGANTGELFF
DNA: TGTGCCAGCAGCTCCTTAAGTGGGGATTTTGGCGCGAACACCGGGGAGCTGTTTTTT